The clone carrying this TCR beta chain was counted many times. These data are taken from a study of regulatory T cells in long-lasting Graves disease. Documented time point: newly diagnosed GD, antithyroid drugs for less than 3 months. Extracted PBMC RNA gave rise to the TCR library. In building TCR beta libraries, iRepertoire HTBI primers were used together with Arm-PCR of CDR3 regions. TCRdb analysed the multiplex PCR reads with MiXCR anew, one entry per CDR3 protein. The sample yields 560,000 or so distinct CDR3 sequences, about 16% seen once. The V gene lost 4 bases and the J gene lost 7 bases, with 11 bases spanning the gap. Germline V CDR1 and CDR2: SGHRS, YFSETQ. This CDR3 comprises 12 residues. The sample also formed part of further work on T cells in Graves' hyperthyroidism and ophthalmopathy. From that paper: A model built on 13 V-J features separated ophthalmopathy from stable hyperthyroidism.

This chain uses TRBV5-1 with TRBJ1-2, with unresolved D. The sequence was collected from a man aged 18 to 29 with Graves disease. The sample was peripheral blood mononuclear cells (PBMCs), taken at new diagnosis, from a patient treated with antithyroid drugs. The CDR3 DNA reads as TGCGCCAGCAGCGCAGACGACTCTGGCTACACCTTC. It translates to CASSADDSGYTF.